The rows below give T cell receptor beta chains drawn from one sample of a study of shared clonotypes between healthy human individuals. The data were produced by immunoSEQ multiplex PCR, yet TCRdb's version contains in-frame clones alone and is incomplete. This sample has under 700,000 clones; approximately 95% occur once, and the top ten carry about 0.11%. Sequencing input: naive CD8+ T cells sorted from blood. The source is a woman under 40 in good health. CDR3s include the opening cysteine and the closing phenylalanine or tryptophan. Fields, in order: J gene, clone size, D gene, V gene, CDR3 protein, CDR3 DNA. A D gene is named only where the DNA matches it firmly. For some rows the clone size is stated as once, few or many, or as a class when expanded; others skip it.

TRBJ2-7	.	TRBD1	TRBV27	CASVPGTGHEQYF	TGTGCCAGCGTACCCGGGACAGGGCACGAGCAGTACTTC
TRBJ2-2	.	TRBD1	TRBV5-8	CASSLGDRGPFTGELFF	TGTGCCAGCAGCTTGGGGGACAGGGGGCCGTTCACCGGGGAGCTGTTTTTT
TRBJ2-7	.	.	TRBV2	CASREPGDYEQYF	TGTGCCAGCAGGGAACCGGGGGACTACGAGCAGTACTTC
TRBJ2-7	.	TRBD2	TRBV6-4	CASIPSGRSYEQYF	TGTGCCAGCATCCCTAGCGGACGCTCCTACGAGCAGTACTTC
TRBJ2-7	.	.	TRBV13	CASSLIPYEQYF	TGTGCCAGCAGCCTTATTCCCTACGAGCAGTACTTC
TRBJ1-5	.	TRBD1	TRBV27	CASSSPTGQIYSNQPQHF	TGTGCCAGCAGTTCACCGACGGGACAGATTTATAGCAATCAGCCCCAGCATTTT
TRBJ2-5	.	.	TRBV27	CASSSVMLGETQYF	TGTGCCAGCTCTAGCGTTATGTTGGGAGAGACCCAGTACTTC
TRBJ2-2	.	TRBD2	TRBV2	CASSEAGDVTGELFF	TGTGCCAGCAGTGAGGCGGGAGACGTCACCGGGGAGCTGTTTTTT
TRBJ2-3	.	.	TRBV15	CATNSLRDLGTDTQYF	TGTGCCACCAACTCACTCCGGGACTTAGGCACAGATACGCAGTATTTT
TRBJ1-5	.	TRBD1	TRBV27	CASSRDRGYQPQHF	TGTGCCAGCAGCCGGGACAGGGGTTATCAGCCCCAGCATTTT
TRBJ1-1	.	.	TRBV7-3	CASSLPFYLERVNTEAFF	TGTGCCAGCAGCCTACCATTCTACCTCGAGAGAGTGAACACTGAAGCTTTCTTT
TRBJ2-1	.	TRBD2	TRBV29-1	CSVLAGRTYNEQFF	TGCAGCGTTTTAGCGGGAAGGACCTACAATGAGCAGTTCTTC
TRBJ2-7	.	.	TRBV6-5	CASINGITYEQYF	TGTGCCAGCATCAACGGGATCACCTACGAGCAGTACTTC
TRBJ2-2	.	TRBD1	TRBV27	CASSPTGDTGELFF	TGTGCCAGCAGTCCGACAGGGGACACCGGGGAGCTGTTTTTT
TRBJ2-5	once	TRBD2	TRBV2	CASSDLAGGETQYF	TGTGCCAGCAGTGATCTAGCGGGAGGTGAGACCCAGTACTTC
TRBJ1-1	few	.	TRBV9	CASSVSWGDTEAFF	TGTGCCAGCAGCGTATCTTGGGGTGACACTGAAGCTTTCTTT